This passage covers 11 T cell receptor beta chains from one sample sequenced in a study of B cell selection in AIRE deficiency. This table comes from immunoSEQ multiplex PCR, and its TCRdb copy is limited to in-frame clones, with some not included. The table shows fewer than 25,000 clones, with 95% to 96% occurring only once. Sorting defined conventional CD4 T cells as CD4+CD127+. Sequencing was done on a sample of CD4+CD127+ conventional T cells sorted from PBMCs. The receptors originated from a human donor in good health.

The genes are TRBV5-6 and TRBJ2-3, with D perhaps matching TRBD2 (5 bases). Trimming shortened V by 4 bases and J by 3 bases, and 15 bases separated the two germline ends. The CDR3 is 15 amino acids. Per the germline V gene, CDR1 is SGHDT and CDR2 is YYEEEE. The CDR3 here is CASSLMGGGTDTQYF. The CDR3 DNA reads as TGTGCCAGCAGCCTCATGGGTGGAGGAACAGATACGCAGTATTTT.

The rearrangement uses TRBV6-5 and TRBJ1-2; D uncertain. Trimming took off 7 bases at V and 0 bases at J, with 15 bases between the two ends. CDR1 is MNHEY and CDR2 is SVGAGI in the germline V gene. This CDR3 is built from 15 residues. CDR3 amino acids: CASTRPGSANYGYTF. CDR3 nucleotides: TGTGCCAGCACCCGGCCGGGTTCGGCTAACTATGGCTACACCTTC.

This clone occurred once. The chain uses TRBV11-2 and TRBJ1-6; D perhaps matches TRBD1 (5 bases). The germline V gene has CDR1 SGHAT and CDR2 FQNNGV. The CDR3 sequence is 17 residues long. V was shortened by 0 bases and J by 10 bases, with 19 bases between the two germline ends. As DNA, the CDR3 is TGTGCCAGCAGCTTAGATCTCCGACAGACAGCCCACTCACCCCTCCACTTT. As protein: CASSLDLRQTAHSPLHF.

This rearrangement joins TRBV4-2 to TRBJ1-1; D unresolved. Germline assignment: CDR1 LGHNA and CDR2 YNFKEQ. V shed 1 base and J shed 0 bases, with 12 bases lying between them. This CDR3 is 16 amino acids long. In nucleotides, the CDR3 is TGTGCCAGCAGCCAAGGCGACCTACGAATGAACACTGAAGCTTTCTTT. Protein product: CASSQGDLRMNTEAFF.

In DNA, the CDR3 is TGTGCCAGCAGCTCAGGACAAAGGAACACTGAAGCTTTCTTT. This codes for CASSSGQRNTEAFF. J is TRBJ1-1 and V is TRBV7-2; TRBD1 is a possible D gene (5 bases). V gave up 4 bases and J gave up 1 base, with 10 bases separating them. Germline-derived CDR1 and CDR2 are SGHTA and FQGNSA. This CDR3 comprises 14 residues.

The gene calls are TRBV27 and TRBJ1-2, with D possibly matching TRBD1 (6 bases). From germline, CDR1 is MNHEY and CDR2 SMNVEV (reference sequence). The CDR3 loop spans 15 amino acids. Trimming took 0 bases from V and 4 from J, leaving 12 bases between them. CDR3 protein: CASSLSVDSSYGYTF. Here the CDR3 DNA reads TGTGCCAGCAGTTTATCGGTGGACAGTTCCTATGGCTACACCTTC.

The chain joins TRBV29-1 to TRBJ2-1, with TRBD2 matching 10 bases. The CDR3 extends over 13 amino acids. CDR1 and CDR2 (germline): SQVTM, ANQGSEA. J was trimmed by 8 bases and V by 4 bases; bases with no gene match: 5. In DNA, the CDR3 is TGCAGCGTTGTGGGTAGCGGGGGGCATGAGCAGTTCTTC. Amino acids: CSVVGSGGHEQFF.

The rearrangement joins TRBV5-1 to TRBJ2-2; D might be TRBD2 (6 bases). V was shortened by 0 bases and J by 4 bases, with 10 bases between the two germline ends. CDR3 length: 15 amino acids. Germline V gene data show CDR1 as SGHRS and CDR2 as YFSETQ. The CDR3 protein is CASSLGRGFTGELFF. The CDR3 nucleotides read TGCGCCAGCAGCTTGGGGCGGGGCTTCACCGGGGAGCTGTTTTTT.

The chain recombines TRBV18 with TRBJ1-4, with D unresolved. The CDR3 extends over 14 amino acids. Germline loops: CDR1 KGHSH, CDR2 LQKENI. The V gene lost 5 bases and the J gene lost 5 bases, with 12 bases spanning the gap. The CDR3 sequence is CASSGGPKNEKLFF. Here the CDR3 DNA reads TGTGCCAGCTCAGGCGGGCCAAAGAATGAAAAACTGTTTTTT.

In its sample, this clone was seen once. V and J are TRBV6-6 and TRBJ2-7; tentative D call: TRBD1 (6 bases). Germline CDR1 MNHNY, CDR2 SVGAGI (reference sequence). Trimming shortened V by 6 bases and J by 6 bases, and 15 bases separated the two germline ends. The CDR3 covers 13 residues. The CDR3: CASRRGQFAEQYF. CDR3 DNA: TGTGCCAGCAGACGCGGACAGTTCGCCGAGCAGTACTTC.

This clone has only one observation. The J gene is TRBJ1-2, the V gene TRBV9, with a tentative D call TRBD1 (6 bases). The CDR3 runs to 13 residues. Germline V lookup: CDR1 SGDLS, CDR2 YYNGEE. V lost 5 bases and J 4 bases, leaving 12 bases between the germline ends. This chain's CDR3 is CASRALGGYGYTF. The CDR3 DNA reads TGTGCCAGCAGAGCTCTAGGGGGCTATGGCTACACCTTC.